The T cell receptor (beta chain) under discussion was sequenced for a study of identical twins. Study results and limitations: When twins shared out-of-frame alpha sequences, those sequences had excess low generation probability.

Remarks on this clonotype: As yet, its antigen is unknown.

TCRdb re-derived calls from the 5' RACE reads in MiXCR, one entry per CDR3 protein. The top ten clones hold roughly 4% of a sample with 200,000 to 250,000 distinct CDR3 sequences, roughly an eighth of them seen once. Each donor was a healthy Caucasian. V shed 1 base and J shed 3 bases, with 4 bases lying between them. This CDR3 region has 12 residues. Germline V gene sequence: CDR1 SGDLS, CDR2 YYNGEE. These data also featured in a second study, about yellow fever vaccine responses in identical twins.

The source of this sequence is a woman under 30 in good health. J is TRBJ2-5 and V is TRBV9; D call uncertain. Specimen: memory (CD45RO+) T cells sorted from blood. CDR3 DNA: TGTGCCAGCAGCGTAAGGGAAGAGACCCAGTACTTC. Protein product: CASSVREETQYF.